These 29 T cell receptor beta chains were all obtained from the same sample, sequenced in a study of blood T cells in healthy people across ages. With a J-beta primer mix and a sample-barcoded 5' primer, a second PCR ran roughly 6 to 11 cycles. TCRdb recomputed calls from the 5' RACE reads with MiXCR, one row per CDR3 protein. The repertoire includes about 1.4 million distinct CDR3 sequences, approximately 63% of them detected once, and 6.5% to 8.5% sits in the top ten. The sequenced material came from blood. These receptors all stem from a man aged 18 to 30 in good health.

This sequence joins TRBV15 and TRBJ2-3; 7 bases agree with TRBD1. Germline V gene data show CDR1 as LNHNV and CDR2 as YYDKDF (reference sequence). Trimming at V came to 5 bases and at J to 6 bases, leaving 8 bases not matched to a gene. The CDR3 spans 14 residues. The CDR3 loop is CATSGAQGVDTQYF. In nucleotides, the CDR3 is TGTGCCACCAGCGGGGCGCAGGGGGTTGATACGCAGTATTTT.

This chain uses TRBV7-9 with TRBJ2-4; D is perhaps TRBD1 (7 bases). The DNA matches TRBJ2-7 better at its end, which makes the J call doubtful. CDR3 length equals 15 residues. Germline V gene sequence: CDR1 SEHNR, CDR2 FQNEAQ (reference sequence). The CDR3 region has the DNA TGTGCCAGCAGCTTGACGGAGGGGGCCCTCTACGAGCAGTACTTC. It specifies CASSLTEGALYEQYF.

The chain combines TRBV7-2 with TRBJ1-1; D call uncertain. V shed 4 bases and J shed 1 base, with 7 bases lying between them. The V gene's germline CDR1 is SGHTA and CDR2 FQGNSA. This CDR3 comprises 13 residues. The CDR3 region is CASSSQTNTEAFF. Here the CDR3 DNA reads TGTGCCAGCAGCTCCCAGACGAACACTGAAGCTTTCTTT.

The DNA for the CDR3 is TGTGCCAGCAGTTTGATAGCCGGGACAGGCAGTTTTTACACCTTC. Translated: CASSLIAGTGSFYTF. The rearrangement uses TRBV28 and TRBJ1-2, with 8 bases lining up with TRBD1. Germline CDR1 is MDHEN and CDR2 is SYDVKM. The CDR3 covers 15 residues. V dropped 3 bases and J dropped 11; count of bases not matched to a gene: 14.

Only a few counts were recorded for this clonotype. V usage is TRBV29-1 and J usage is TRBJ2-2; 9 nucleotides line up with TRBD1. J lost 8 bases, V lost 8 bases, and 12 bases had no gene match. The CDR3 loop spans 14 amino acids. The germline CDR1 and CDR2 sequences are SQVTM and ANQGSEA. CDR3 DNA sequence: TGCAGCTACCGCGGGACAGGGCATCTTGGGGAGCTGTTTTTT. Protein: CSYRGTGHLGELFF.

The V call is TRBV28, the J call TRBJ2-2, with D perhaps TRBD2 (6 bases). Trimming removed 3 bases from V and 5 bases from J, with 16 bases in between. The CDR3 sequence is 16 residues long. Looked up from germline, CDR1 is MDHEN and CDR2 is SYDVKM. CDR3 loop: CASSFDAGSGTGELFF. In DNA, the CDR3 is TGTGCCAGCAGTTTCGATGCGGGGTCGGGTACCGGGGAGCTGTTTTTT.

This clonotype was counted a few times. This chain uses TRBV6-5 with TRBJ2-7, with 8 bases that match TRBD1. J lost 4 bases, V lost 0 bases, and 8 bases had no gene match. The germline V gene encodes CDR1 MNHEY and CDR2 SVGAGI. CDR3 size: 16 residues. CDR3 region: CASSYSKGDRSYEQYF. CDR3 bases: TGTGCCAGCAGTTACTCGAAGGGGGACAGGAGTTACGAGCAGTACTTC.

Note on this clonotype: An end of the junction differs from the germline gene, which may be a read error. In DNA form, the CDR3 reads TGTGCTAGTGGGTTGGGAGACGACAGGCAAGAGACCCAGTACTTC. It yields the protein CASGLGDDRQETQYF. The chain carries TRBV12-5 and TRBJ2-5; perhaps TRBD1 as D (6 bases). The germline gives CDR1 LGHNT, CDR2 FRNRAP. There are 15 residues in the CDR3.

The sample holds a few counts of this clonotype. The chain carries TRBV20-1 and TRBJ2-3; D may be TRBD1 or TRBD2 (5 bases each). The CDR3 has 16 residues. CDR1 DFQATT and CDR2 SNEGSKA come from the germline V gene (reference sequence). V lost 6 bases, J lost 1 base, and 20 bases lay in between. The chain's CDR3 is CSAPPWGSGGTDTQYF. CDR3 in DNA: TGCAGTGCCCCCCCGTGGGGGAGCGGAGGCACAGATACGCAGTATTTT.

This clonotype was counted only a few times. The CDR3 loop is CSVERLDTEAFF. The CDR3 coding sequence is TGCAGCGTTGAAAGATTGGACACTGAAGCTTTCTTT. V gene TRBV29-1 combines with J gene TRBJ1-1; D unclear. The V end lost 2 bases, the J end lost 3 bases, and 7 bases lay between the germline ends. Germline V CDR1 and CDR2: SQVTM, ANQGSEA. The CDR3 is 12 amino acids.

In its sample, this clonotype was seen a few times. This sequence joins TRBV6-1 and TRBJ2-7; either TRBD1 or TRBD2 may fit D (5 bases each). The CDR3 contains 15 residues. V shed 2 bases and J shed 3 bases, with 14 bases lying between them. The germline V gene has CDR1 MNHNS and CDR2 SASEGT. The CDR3 DNA reads as TGTGCCAGCAGTGAACCGTGGGACGTGGACTACGAGCAGTACTTC. Translated: CASSEPWDVDYEQYF.

This clonotype was detected only a few times. This chain's CDR3 is CASSSWTGEETQYF. CDR3 sequence (DNA): TGTGCCAGCAGCTCGTGGACAGGGGAGGAGACCCAGTACTTC. This sequence joins TRBV11-2 and TRBJ2-5; TRBD1 matches 9 bases. The V segment lost 4 bases and the J segment 5 bases; nucleotides outside the gene matches: 5. Germline V gene sequence: CDR1 SGHAT, CDR2 FQNNGV. This CDR3 is 14 amino acids long.

This chain uses TRBV20-1 with TRBJ2-4, with D possibly called TRBD1 or TRBD2 (6 bases each). The last part of the DNA fits TRBJ2-7 better; the J call may be wrong. The germline V gene has CDR1 DFQATT and CDR2 SNEGSKA (reference sequence). This CDR3 spans 15 amino acids. The CDR3 DNA reads TGCAGTGCTCTTCGGGACTCCGACAGGCTAGACGAGCAGTACTTC. It codes for CSALRDSDRLDEQYF.

This clonotype occurred many times. The J gene is TRBJ1-2, the V gene TRBV25-1; 9 bases match TRBD1. From germline, CDR1 is MGHDK and CDR2 SYGVNS. This CDR3 contains 13 residues. V shed 6 bases, J shed 5 bases, and the junction held 4 bases outside the gene matches. The CDR3 DNA is TGTGCCAGCAGCCCTGGGACAGGGTATGGCTACACCTTC. Protein product: CASSPGTGYGYTF.

This clonotype appeared a few times. CDR3 amino acids: CASSHIPGRTYNEQFF. The CDR3 nucleotides are TGTGCCAGCAGTCACATCCCGGGACGCACCTACAATGAGCAGTTCTTC. The chain is built from TRBV12-3 or TRBV12-4 and TRBJ2-1; possibly TRBD1 or TRBD2 for D (5 bases each). Between the trimmed V and J ends, which lost 5 bases and 2 bases, there was a span of 16 bases. The CDR3 is 16 residues long.

The chain joins TRBV6-6 to TRBJ2-3; weak D call: TRBD2 (7 bases). CDR1 MNHNY and CDR2 SVGAGI come from the germline V gene (reference sequence). V was clipped by 0 bases and J by 14 bases, with 24 bases between them. The CDR3 contains 16 residues. The CDR3 here is CASSYSAGARVEVRYF. The DNA of the CDR3 is TGTGCCAGCAGTTACTCGGCGGGGGCGCGGGTAGAGGTTCGGTATTTT.

The chain has TRBV3-1 and TRBJ2-4; D not certain. The end of the DNA aligns better with TRBJ2-7, so the J call may be wrong. This CDR3 has 16 amino acids. From germline, CDR1 is LGHDT and CDR2 YNNKEL (reference sequence). The CDR3 DNA reads as TGTGCCAGCAGCCACGACCGGGCTGGCGGAAGCTACGAGCAGTACTTC. Protein: CASSHDRAGGSYEQYF.

The rearrangement links TRBV11-2 to TRBJ2-3; 10 bases are a match to TRBD1. The germline V gene has CDR1 SGHAT and CDR2 FQNNGV. CDR3 size: 14 residues. Trimming at V came to 3 bases and at J to 7 bases, leaving 4 bases not matched to a gene. The CDR3 region is CASSFWTGGNTQYF. In nucleotides, the CDR3 is TGTGCCAGCAGCTTTTGGACAGGGGGGAATACGCAGTATTTT.

The gene calls are TRBV7-2 and TRBJ2-1; D tentatively fits TRBD1 or TRBD2 (5 bases each). This CDR3 has 12 amino acids. Trimming shortened V by 5 bases and J by 12 bases, and 14 bases separated the two germline ends. Germline loops: CDR1 SGHTA, CDR2 FQGNSA. The CDR3 DNA is TGTGCCAGCAGCCGGGACGCGATTGGGCAGTTCTTC. It specifies CASSRDAIGQFF.

CDR3 in amino acids: CRSASGYTF. CDR3 in DNA: TGCAGGTCGGCCTCAGGCTACACCTTC. The chain recombines TRBV20-1 with TRBJ1-2; D not resolved. Germline CDR1 reads DFQATT; CDR2 reads SNEGSKA (reference sequence). The CDR3 sequence is 9 residues long.

The J gene is TRBJ1-6, the V gene TRBV10-2, with a weak D call TRBD1 (5 bases). The CDR3 runs to 12 residues. V lost 8 bases to trimming and J lost 9 bases, with 11 bases between them. Per germline, CDR1 WSHSY and CDR2 SAAADI. In DNA form, the CDR3 reads TGCGCCAGCCTGACCGGGGGTTCACCCCTCCACTTT. Its translation: CASLTGGSPLHF.

The sample holds one count of this clonotype. J is TRBJ2-7 and V is TRBV20-1, with D possibly TRBD1 on 5 matching bases. The V end was cut by 6 bases, the J end by 2 bases, with 14 bases between. The CDR3 consists of 13 residues. Germline V gene data show CDR1 as DFQATT and CDR2 as SNEGSKA (reference sequence). The CDR3 DNA is TGCAGTGCGAGTTCCAGGGAAACCTACGAGCAGTACTTC. Protein sequence: CSASSRETYEQYF.

This clonotype was recorded many times. The rearrangement uses TRBV6-1 and TRBJ1-5, with D possibly being TRBD1 (5 bases). CDR3 length: 12 amino acids. Trimming took 6 bases from V and 6 from J, leaving 9 bases between them. CDR1 is MNHNS and CDR2 is SASEGT in the germline V gene. For the CDR3, the DNA is TGTGCCAGCAGCGATGGGGGTCAGCCCCAGCATTTT. The encoded protein is CASSDGGQPQHF.

This chain joins TRBV3-1 and TRBJ1-1; D call uncertain. V was cut by 4 bases and J by 0 bases, with 15 bases left in between. Germline V gene data show CDR1 as LGHDT and CDR2 as YNNKEL (reference sequence). The CDR3 length is 16 residues. The CDR3 sequence: CASSRGEGFMNTEAFF. The CDR3 DNA reads as TGTGCCAGCAGCCGGGGAGAGGGTTTTATGAACACTGAAGCTTTCTTT.

The V call is TRBV6-5, the J call TRBJ2-1, with D unresolved. CDR3 length: 15 residues. The germline V gene has CDR1 MNHEY and CDR2 SVGAGI. Trimming removed 7 bases from V and 8 bases from J, with 21 bases in between. The CDR3 DNA follows: TGTGCCAGCACCTACGACTCGACCGGTAGCCATGAGCAGTTCTTC. This translates into CASTYDSTGSHEQFF.

CDR3 region: CASSQAALDLWVEQYF. The CDR3 nucleotides are TGCGCCAGCAGCCAAGCGGCATTAGACCTCTGGGTCGAGCAGTACTTC. V gene TRBV4-1 combines with J gene TRBJ2-7; no firm D call. This CDR3 region has 16 residues. Trimming shortened V by 1 base and J by 6 bases, and 19 bases separated the two germline ends. Germline-derived CDR1 and CDR2 are MGHRA and YSYEKL.

The J gene is TRBJ2-7, the V gene TRBV10-3, with TRBD1 identical over 10 bases. CDR3 length: 14 amino acids. Germline V gene lookup returns CDR1 ENHRY and CDR2 SYGVKD. J lost 2 bases, V lost 10 bases, and 8 bases had no gene match. CDR3 nucleotides: TGTGCCACGGGACAGGGGTTCGGGCCCTACGAGCAGTACTTC. Protein product: CATGQGFGPYEQYF.

The CDR3: CASTPGVVEGGDSGANVLTF. The CDR3 DNA sequence: TGTGCCAGCACCCCTGGGGTCGTGGAGGGTGGAGACTCTGGGGCCAACGTCCTGACTTTC. The chain joins TRBV2 to TRBJ2-6, with D possibly matching TRBD2 (6 bases). The CDR3 sequence is 20 residues long. The V end lost 7 bases, the J end lost 0 bases, and 25 bases lay between the germline ends. From germline, CDR1 is SNHLY and CDR2 FYNNEI.

This clonotype has only a few counts. J is TRBJ2-7 and V is TRBV7-2, with D possibly matching TRBD2 (7 bases). Germline values: CDR1 SGHTA, CDR2 FQGNSA. The CDR3 has 15 residues. Between the trimmed V and J ends, which lost 1 base and 4 bases, there was a span of 14 bases. This CDR3 is CASSLDRGARYEQYF. CDR3 sequence (DNA): TGTGCCAGCAGCTTAGATCGGGGGGCTCGGTACGAGCAGTACTTC.